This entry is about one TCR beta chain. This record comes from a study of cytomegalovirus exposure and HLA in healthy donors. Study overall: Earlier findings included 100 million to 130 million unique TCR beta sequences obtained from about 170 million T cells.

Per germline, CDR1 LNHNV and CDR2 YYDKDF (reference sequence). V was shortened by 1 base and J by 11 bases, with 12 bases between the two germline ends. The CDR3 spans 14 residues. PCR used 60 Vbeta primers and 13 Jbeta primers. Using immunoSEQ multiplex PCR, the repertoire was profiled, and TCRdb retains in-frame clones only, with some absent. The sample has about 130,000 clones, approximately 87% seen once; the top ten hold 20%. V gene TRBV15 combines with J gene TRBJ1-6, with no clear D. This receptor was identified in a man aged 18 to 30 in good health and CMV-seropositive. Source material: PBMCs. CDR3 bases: TGTGCCACCAGCAGAGCACCCGGAGGGCCACCCCTCCACTTT. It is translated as CATSRAPGGPPLHF.